Shown below are 22 T cell receptor beta chains from a single sample sequenced in a study of blood T cell repertoires in COVID-19. The data were produced by immunoSEQ multiplex PCR, yet TCRdb's version contains in-frame clones alone and is incomplete. The repertoire includes 240,000 or so clones, around 89% of them detected once, and about 9.3% sits in the top ten. The source material was PBMCs or T cells enriched from blood (not recorded which). Receptors were obtained from a man aged 40-50 years who had recovered from COVID-19.

This chain connects TRBV20-1 to TRBJ2-7; D might be TRBD1 (5 bases). The V gene's germline CDR1 is DFQATT and CDR2 SNEGSKA (reference sequence). The CDR3 spans 14 residues. Trimming took off 5 bases at V and 3 bases at J, with 17 bases between the two ends. CDR3 sequence reads: CSARGAGSFYEQYF. As DNA, the CDR3 is TGCAGTGCTCGTGGGGCAGGGTCTTTCTACGAGCAGTACTTC.

The V call is TRBV19, the J call TRBJ1-1; 7 bases map to TRBD1. The CDR3 has 16 amino acids. The V and J ends lost 6 bases and 4 bases, in that order; junction bases with no gene match: 14. CDR1 is LNHDA, CDR2 SQIVND, per germline (reference sequence). The CDR3 loop is CASRTLREGAGTEAFF. The CDR3 bases are TGTGCCAGTAGAACTCTCCGAGAGGGGGCTGGCACTGAAGCTTTCTTT.

The chain is built from TRBV2 and TRBJ2-7; D uncertain. The V end lost 6 bases, the J end lost 0 bases, and 18 bases lay between the germline ends. The CDR3 loop spans 16 amino acids. Germline V gives CDR1 SNHLY, CDR2 FYNNEI. In DNA form, the CDR3 reads TGTGCCAGCAGCGCCCCAAACGTCAGAAGCTCCTACGAGCAGTACTTC. It is translated as CASSAPNVRSSYEQYF.

The chain couples TRBV24-1 to TRBJ2-5; a possible D gene is TRBD2 (5 bases). This CDR3 has 16 amino acids. With 7 bases removed from V and 2 bases from J, the gap between germline ends came to 19 bases. Germline lookup yields CDR1 KGHDR and CDR2 SFDVKD. In nucleotides, the CDR3 is TGTGCCACCAGCCCATCACCACTCGGGAAACAAGAGACCCAGTACTTC. It encodes CATSPSPLGKQETQYF.

The CDR3 DNA reads TGTGTGGACGGGACTACCGACACAGATACGCAGTATTTT. Amino acids: CVDGTTDTDTQYF. The chain carries TRBV7-9 and TRBJ2-3; 7 bases are shared with TRBD2. This CDR3 region has 13 residues. Germline V gene sequence: CDR1 SEHNR, CDR2 FQNEAQ (reference sequence).

The chain recombines TRBV9 with TRBJ1-3; tentatively, D is TRBD1 (5 bases). Germline V gene lookup returns CDR1 SGDLS and CDR2 YYNGEE. Trimming stripped 0 bases from V and 0 bases from J, with 10 bases between. This CDR3 region has 16 residues. The CDR3 protein is CASSVASDISGNTIYF. CDR3 nucleotide sequence: TGTGCCAGCAGCGTAGCTTCGGACATCTCTGGAAACACCATATATTTT. Full variable domain (rest looked up from reference TRBV9 and TRBJ1-3): DSGVTQTPKHLITATGQRVTLRCSPRSGDLSVYWYQQSLDQGLQFLIQYYNGEERAKGNILERFSAQQFPDLHSELNLSSLELGDSALYFCASSVASDISGNTIYFGEGSWLTVV.

This chain uses TRBV6-2 or TRBV6-3 with TRBJ2-7; 9 bases match TRBD2. V dropped 0 bases and J dropped 3; count of bases not matched to a gene: 6. This CDR3 is 16 amino acids long. The V gene's germline CDR1 is MNHEY and CDR2 SVGEGT. This chain's CDR3 is CASSYSRLAGFYEQYF. In DNA form, the CDR3 reads TGTGCCAGCAGTTACTCGAGGCTAGCGGGATTCTACGAGCAGTACTTC.

The chain recombines TRBV7-6 with TRBJ1-4; perhaps TRBD1 as D (6 bases). Trimming removed 5 bases from V and 4 bases from J, with 14 bases in between. Germline V gene lookup returns CDR1 SGHVS and CDR2 FNYEAQ. The CDR3 runs to 15 residues. The CDR3 reads CASSPRGGGNEKLFF. The CDR3 coding sequence is TGTGCCAGCAGCCCCAGGGGTGGCGGTAATGAAAAACTGTTTTTT. The whole variable domain, filled in from reference TRBV7-6 and TRBJ1-4, reads GAGVSQSPRYKVTKRGQDVALRCDPISGHVSLYWYRQALGQGPEFLTYFNYEAQQDKSGLPNDRFSAERPEGSISTLTIQRTEQRDSAMYRCASSPRGGGNEKLFFGSGTQLSVL.

This chain uses TRBV7-9 with TRBJ2-2, with D possibly TRBD1 on 5 matching bases. This CDR3 has 13 amino acids. The germline gives CDR1 SEHNR, CDR2 FQNEAQ (reference sequence). V lost 10 bases, J lost 0 bases, and 9 bases lay in between. The CDR3 sequence: CATTQANTGELFF. The DNA for the CDR3 is TGTGCCACGACACAGGCGAACACCGGGGAGCTGTTTTTT.

The rearrangement links TRBV7-9 to TRBJ2-5; unclear D gene. V lost 7 bases to trimming and J lost 5 bases, with 14 bases between them. CDR3 length equals 13 residues. Germline lookup yields CDR1 SEHNR and CDR2 FQNEAQ (reference sequence). The CDR3: CASKERPRETQYF. The DNA for the CDR3 is TGTGCCAGCAAGGAGAGGCCCCGGGAGACCCAGTACTTC.

This chain uses TRBV6-2 or TRBV6-3 with TRBJ2-7; the match to TRBD2 covers 11 bases. This CDR3 is 17 amino acids long. Germline values: CDR1 MNHEY, CDR2 SVGEGT. V lost 0 bases to trimming and J lost 3 bases; unmatched junction nucleotides: 7. CDR3 sequence: CASSYSGLAEEVYEQYF. The CDR3 nucleotides read TGTGCCAGCAGTTACTCGGGACTAGCGGAAGAGGTCTACGAGCAGTACTTC.

The chain combines TRBV6-1 with TRBJ2-7; no reliable D call. The V and J ends lost 1 base and 3 bases respectively, with 10 bases between them. The CDR3 covers 14 residues. CDR1 MNHNS and CDR2 SASEGT come from the germline V gene. Here the CDR3 reads CASSEVGPHYEQYF. The CDR3 DNA is TGTGCCAGCAGTGAAGTGGGCCCGCACTACGAGCAGTACTTC.

The DNA for the CDR3 is TGTGCCAGCAGCTTTTCATCAGGAGGCCTTAAGGATTTTGGGCAGTACTTC. The encoded protein is CASSFSSGGLKDFGQYF. V gene TRBV7-9 combines with J gene TRBJ2-7; tentatively, D is TRBD2 (5 bases). The CDR3 totals 17 residues. Germline CDR1 SEHNR, CDR2 FQNEAQ (reference sequence). Trimming removed 3 bases at V and 9 bases at J, with 27 bases between.

The CDR3 is CSGQTGGSTGELFF. DNA of the CDR3: TGCAGCGGCCAGACAGGGGGAAGCACCGGGGAGCTGTTTTTT. This chain joins TRBV29-1 and TRBJ2-2; 9 bases fit TRBD1. Germline V gene sequence: CDR1 SQVTM, CDR2 ANQGSEA. The CDR3 contains 14 residues. The V gene end was trimmed by 7 bases and the J gene end by 4 bases; junction bases not matched to a gene: 7.

The chain has TRBV18 and TRBJ1-1; D is perhaps TRBD1 (5 bases). V was shortened by 0 bases and J by 5 bases, with 10 bases between the two germline ends. CDR1 KGHSH and CDR2 LQKENI come from the germline V gene. The CDR3 covers 14 residues. CDR3 sequence: CASSPPRGGTEAFF. In DNA, the CDR3 is TGTGCCAGCTCACCACCCCGCGGGGGGACTGAAGCTTTCTTT.

This sequence joins TRBV7-2 and TRBJ1-6; D is possibly TRBD1 (5 bases). CDR3 length equals 15 residues. Germline loops: CDR1 SGHTA, CDR2 FQGNSA. Trimming shortened V by 5 bases and J by 4 bases, and 12 bases separated the two germline ends. The CDR3 coding sequence is TGTGCCAGCAGCCAACGGGACTGGTATAATTCACCCCTCCACTTT. As protein: CASSQRDWYNSPLHF.

The CDR3 sequence: CASSYSVGGTTYEQYF. In nucleotides, the CDR3 is TGTGCCAGCAGTTACTCGGTCGGGGGGACTACCTACGAGCAGTACTTC. The chain recombines TRBV6-5 with TRBJ2-7; 7 bases fit TRBD2. Germline loops: CDR1 MNHEY, CDR2 SVGAGI. Trimming took 0 bases from V and 2 from J; bases not matched to a gene: 7. CDR3 size: 16 residues.

V usage is TRBV7-3 and J usage is TRBJ2-5; TRBD2 matches at 11 bases. V was clipped by 5 bases and J by 4 bases; unmatched bases: 6. This CDR3 is 15 amino acids long. Germline loops: CDR1 SGHTA, CDR2 FQGTGA. CDR3 residues: CASSPLAGGLETQYF. In DNA form, the CDR3 reads TGTGCCAGCAGCCCATTAGCGGGGGGGCTAGAGACCCAGTACTTC.

This rearrangement joins TRBV11-3 to TRBJ2-1; D unresolved. The CDR3 has 14 amino acids. V lost 1 base and J lost 5, with 9 bases in between. Per the germline V gene, CDR1 is SGHNT and CDR2 is YENEEA. The CDR3 loop is CASSLGPANNEQFF. CDR3 in DNA: TGTGCCAGCAGCTTAGGCCCCGCGAACAATGAGCAGTTCTTC. Based on the CDR3 plus reference TRBV11-3 and TRBJ2-1, the full variable domain is EAGVVQSPRYKIIEKKQPVAFWCNPISGHNTLYWYLQNLGQGPELLIRYENEEAVDDSQLPKDRFSAERLKGVDSTLKIQPAELGDSAVYLCASSLGPANNEQFFGPGTRLTVL.

The V gene is TRBV19, the J gene TRBJ1-5; D uncertain. V lost 3 bases, J lost 6 bases, and 15 bases lay in between. Germline V gene lookup returns CDR1 LNHDA and CDR2 SQIVND (reference sequence). The CDR3 runs to 15 residues. This CDR3 reads CASSIPRSPIQPQHF. DNA of the CDR3: TGTGCCAGTAGTATCCCCAGGTCCCCCATTCAGCCCCAGCATTTT.

The rearrangement joins TRBV7-9 to TRBJ2-1, with D tentatively TRBD1 (6 bases). V lost 7 bases, J lost 4 bases, and 14 bases lay in between. This CDR3 is 14 amino acids long. Per the germline V gene, CDR1 is SEHNR and CDR2 is FQNEAQ (reference sequence). CDR3 protein: CASIKGQGYNEQFF. The CDR3 nucleotides read TGTGCCAGCATAAAGGGGCAGGGGTACAATGAGCAGTTCTTC.

The rearrangement links TRBV10-3 to TRBJ1-2; D is unresolved. Germline CDR1 reads ENHRY; CDR2 reads SYGVKD. The V end lost 2 bases, the J end lost 5 bases, and 6 bases lay between the germline ends. CDR3 length equals 12 residues. The CDR3 sequence is CAISEAEYGYTF. CDR3 coding DNA: TGTGCCATCAGTGAGGCAGAATATGGCTACACCTTC.